This T cell receptor (beta chain) was sequenced in a study of cytomegalovirus exposure and HLA in healthy donors. Study details: The early release's HLA-typed donors yielded about 85 million unique TCRs.

Regarding the study as a whole: Another analysis was done later, and it associated 16,951 TCR beta sequences with HLA alleles at 0.05 false discovery rate. A list of approximately 160 TCR beta chains associated with cytomegalovirus was given. It was taken for granted in presence/absence analyses that sequencing depth across donors was roughly uniform.

As to this clone: Its antigen is not known.

J was trimmed by 2 bases and V by 4 bases; bases with no gene match: 6. CDR1 SGHNT and CDR2 YENEEA come from the germline V gene. This CDR3 is 15 amino acids long. The PCR had 60 Vbeta and 13 Jbeta primers. Profiled with immunoSEQ multiplex PCR; TCRdb holds only in-frame clones, not every one. The sample has some 170,000 clones; nearly 80% are singletons. This receptor was identified in a man in his forties or fifties in good health and CMV-seropositive. The specimen sequenced was PBMCs. The V gene is TRBV11-3, the J gene TRBJ2-7; TRBD2 matches at 9 bases. CDR3 in DNA: TGTGCCAGCAGCTCAACCGGGACTAGCACCTACGAGCAGTACTTC. As protein: CASSSTGTSTYEQYF.